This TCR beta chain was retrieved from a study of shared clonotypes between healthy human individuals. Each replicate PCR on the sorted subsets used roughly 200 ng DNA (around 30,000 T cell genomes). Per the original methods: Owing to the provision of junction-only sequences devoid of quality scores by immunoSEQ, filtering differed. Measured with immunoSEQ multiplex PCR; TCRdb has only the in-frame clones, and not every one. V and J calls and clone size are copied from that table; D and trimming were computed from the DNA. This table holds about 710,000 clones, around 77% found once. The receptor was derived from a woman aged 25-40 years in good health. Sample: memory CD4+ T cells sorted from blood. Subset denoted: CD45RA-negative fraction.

Here the CDR3 reads CASSAGLAVYEQYF. The CDR3 DNA is TGCGCCAGCAGTGCGGGGCTAGCGGTCTACGAGCAGTACTTC. The chain uses TRBV5-1 and TRBJ2-7, with TRBD2 identical over 7 bases. The V gene's germline CDR1 is SGHRS and CDR2 YFSETQ. The CDR3 has 14 amino acids. The V segment lost 5 bases and the J segment 3 bases; nucleotides outside the gene matches: 8.